A single sample gave rise to the 25 T cell receptor beta chains below, sequenced in a study of T cells in Graves' hyperthyroidism and ophthalmopathy. Amplified TCR beta CDR3 regions came from RNA transcripts. First-round RT-PCR with HTBI primers amplified the TCR CDR3 region. Each CDR3 protein is one row after TCRdb ran MiXCR on the multiplex PCR reads. This sample has approximately 610,000 distinct CDR3 sequences, with under 15% found just once. Sequenced sample: blood. All receptors come from a woman in her 40s with Graves' ophthalmopathy.

Concerning this clonotype itself: This may be a read error, as it is one base from a much larger clone. The CDR3 is CASSRDHLSYEQYF. CDR3 bases: TGTGCCAGCAGCCGAGATCATCTCTCCTACGAGCAGTACTTC. The chain links TRBV4-2 to TRBJ2-7; D not resolved. CDR1 is LGHNA and CDR2 is YNFKEQ in the germline V gene. The CDR3 has 14 residues. Trimming took 4 bases from V and 0 from J, leaving 10 bases between them.

This clonotype was seen a few times. The chain joins TRBV7-3 to TRBJ2-6, with 8 bases matching TRBD2. With V trimmed by 4 bases and J by 2 bases, 1 base remained unmatched. The CDR3 length is 15 residues. CDR1 and CDR2 (germline): SGHTA, FQGTGA. CDR3 sequence: CASSSGRAGANVLTF. CDR3 sequence (DNA): TGTGCCAGCAGCTCCGGGAGGGCTGGGGCCAACGTCCTGACTTTC.

J is TRBJ2-3 and V is TRBV28; D might be TRBD2 (5 bases). The V and J ends lost 6 bases and 4 bases respectively, with 14 bases between them. The germline gives CDR1 MDHEN, CDR2 SYDVKM. This CDR3 has 14 amino acids. CDR3 amino acids: CASRSGRGPDTQYF. For the CDR3, the DNA is TGTGCCAGCAGATCGGGTCGAGGGCCAGATACGCAGTATTTT.

This clonotype was counted at least ten times. Because the CDR3's place on the DNA is in doubt, the DNA is left out and the CDR3 is given as listed by TCRdb. The chain combines TRBV12-3 or TRBV12-4 with TRBJ1-1; the D call in the table, TRBD1, was not verified against the DNA. The CDR3 spans 14 residues, counting both ends. CDR3: CASSARVDFRGAFF.

This clonotype was observed a few times. The V gene is TRBV19, the J gene TRBJ2-2; 8 bases agree with TRBD1. V trimming: 7 bases; J trimming: 7 bases; junction bases outside the gene matches: 14. The CDR3 consists of 16 residues. CDR1 is LNHDA, CDR2 SQIVND, per germline (reference sequence). CDR3 sequence (DNA): TGTGCCAGTACTCTCACCCCAGCAGGGGGCGGCGGGGAGCTGTTTTTT. Protein product: CASTLTPAGGGGELFF. Full variable domain (outside the CDR3, taken from reference TRBV19 and TRBJ2-2): DGGITQSPKYLFRKEGQNVTLSCEQNLNHDAMYWYRQDPGQGLRLIYYSQIVNDFQKGDIAEGYSVSREKKESFPLTVTSAQKNPTAFYLCASTLTPAGGGGELFFGEGSRLTVL.

This clonotype was observed many times. The rearrangement uses TRBV28 and TRBJ1-1, with TRBD1 matching over 7 bases. The CDR3 is 15 amino acids. Trimming cost V 6 bases and J 3 bases; bases outside gene matches: 10. Germline loops: CDR1 MDHEN, CDR2 SYDVKM. CDR3 loop: CASRPQGSGYTEAFF. The CDR3 DNA is TGTGCCAGCAGGCCACAGGGGAGTGGGTACACTGAAGCTTTCTTT.

This clonotype has a handful of counts. One end of the junction does not line up with germline, which may come from a read error. This sequence joins TRBV29-1 and TRBJ2-7; weak D call: TRBD2 (5 bases). This CDR3 comprises 12 residues. Germline loops: CDR1 SQVTM, CDR2 ANQGSEA. As DNA, the CDR3 is TGCAGCGCCATGGAGGAGAGCTACGAGCAGCACTTC. Its translation: CSAMEESYEQHF.

The chain employs TRBV20-1 and TRBJ1-2, with D hard to call. This CDR3 comprises 16 residues. Between the trimmed V and J ends, which lost 2 bases and 2 bases, there was a span of 18 bases. The germline gives CDR1 DFQATT, CDR2 SNEGSKA (reference sequence). The CDR3 nucleotides are TGCAGTGCTAGACTCGTCACAGCCAGCTCCAACTATGGCTACACCTTC. Its protein product is CSARLVTASSNYGYTF.

This clonotype was observed many times. The CDR3: CASSPLSTGTGYGYTF. CDR3 bases: TGCGCCAGCAGCCCCCTATCCACCGGGACAGGCTATGGCTACACCTTC. The chain recombines TRBV4-1 with TRBJ1-2; 8 bases are a match to TRBD1. Germline CDR1 MGHRA, CDR2 YSYEKL. The length of the CDR3 is 16 residues. Losses at the gene ends were 4 bases for V and 4 bases for J; bases not matched to a gene: 11.

The rearrangement links TRBV2 to TRBJ2-7; D uncertain. This CDR3 is built from 13 residues. In germline, CDR1 is SNHLY, CDR2 FYNNEI. V dropped 6 bases and J dropped 2 bases, with 11 bases sitting between them. As DNA, the CDR3 is TGTGCCAGCAGACAAGTACCCCCCTACGAGCAGTACTTC. Protein: CASRQVPPYEQYF.

This clonotype appeared a few times. The chain joins TRBV20-1 to TRBJ2-3, with TRBD2 matching over 9 bases. Unmatched junction bases numbered 7, after V lost 1 base and J lost 8 bases. CDR3 length equals 14 residues. Germline V gene data show CDR1 as DFQATT and CDR2 as SNEGSKA (reference sequence). The CDR3: CSARVWREGSTQYF. The CDR3 DNA is TGCAGTGCTAGAGTTTGGCGGGAGGGAAGTACGCAGTATTTT.

A few counts support this clonotype. This CDR3 reads CSAGGRNTEAFF. CDR3 DNA: TGCAGCGCCGGGGGCCGGAACACTGAAGCTTTCTTT. The V gene is TRBV29-1, the J gene TRBJ1-1; D might be TRBD1 (6 bases). Germline V CDR1 and CDR2: SQVTM, ANQGSEA. This CDR3 region has 12 residues. Between the trimmed V and J ends, which lost 7 bases and 1 base, there was a span of 10 bases.

This clonotype was seen a handful of times. This chain links TRBV11-3 with TRBJ2-3; either TRBD1 or TRBD2 may fit D (5 bases each). CDR1 is SGHNT, CDR2 YENEEA, per germline. Trimming cost V 5 bases and J 6 bases, with 15 bases left between them. The CDR3 is 14 residues long. For the CDR3, the DNA is TGTGCCAGCAGCCGCCGGGACCCCTTGGATACGCAGTATTTT. This encodes CASSRRDPLDTQYF.

The chain combines TRBV5-5 with TRBJ2-2, with D possibly TRBD2 on 7 matching bases. This CDR3 is built from 14 residues. Germline values: CDR1 SGHKS, CDR2 YYEKEE (reference sequence). V was trimmed by 3 bases and J by 6 bases, leaving 12 bases between them. CDR3 sequence: CASSSREGAGELFF. CDR3 nucleotide sequence: TGTGCCAGCAGCTCGAGGGAGGGGGCCGGGGAGCTGTTTTTT.

The chain recombines TRBV11-1 with TRBJ2-5; 7 bases map to TRBD2. The germline V gene has CDR1 SGHAT and CDR2 FQDESV (reference sequence). J gave up 2 bases and V 2 bases, and 11 bases lay outside the gene matches. CDR3 length: 17 amino acids. CDR3 nucleotides: TGTGCCAGCAGCTTAACTAGCGCCATAGTAACTCAAGAGACCCAGTACTTC. Amino acids: CASSLTSAIVTQETQYF.

The chain recombines TRBV4-1 with TRBJ2-7, with 8 positions matching TRBD2. The V segment lost 7 bases and the J segment 6 bases; nucleotides outside the gene matches: 8. This CDR3 spans 13 amino acids. In germline, CDR1 is MGHRA, CDR2 YSYEKL. The CDR3 bases are TGCGCCAGCACCTCGGGACTAGACGGCGAGCAGTACTTC. This sequence encodes CASTSGLDGEQYF.

The rearrangement uses TRBV30 and TRBJ2-7; D uncertain. Between the trimmed V and J ends, which lost 2 bases and 6 bases, there was a span of 14 bases. The CDR3 runs 13 residues. Germline V gives CDR1 GTSNPN, CDR2 SVGIG (reference sequence). The CDR3 sequence: CAWSPNTGAEQYF. The DNA of the CDR3 is TGTGCCTGGAGTCCCAACACTGGCGCCGAGCAGTACTTC.

This clonotype was detected ten times or more. This chain links TRBV6-5 with TRBJ2-7; perhaps TRBD2 as D (5 bases). CDR3 size: 14 residues. Germline loops: CDR1 MNHEY, CDR2 SVGAGI. V dropped 2 bases and J dropped 2 bases, with 10 bases sitting between them. The CDR3 coding sequence is TGTGCCAGCAGTTACATTGTCGGGGCCTACGAGCAGTACTTC. Translation: CASSYIVGAYEQYF.

At least ten counts were recorded for this clonotype. The genes are TRBV27 and TRBJ1-5, with TRBD1 matching over 11 bases. The CDR3 loop spans 15 amino acids. Germline CDR1 is MNHEY and CDR2 is SMNVEV (reference sequence). With V trimmed by 5 bases and J by 5 bases, 5 bases remained unmatched. The CDR3, as DNA: TGTGCCAGCAGTGGACAGGGGGCGAGTTATCAGCCCCAGCATTTT. Translation gives CASSGQGASYQPQHF.

The table lists this clonotype with many counts. V gene TRBV7-8 combines with J gene TRBJ2-5; TRBD2 matches 13 bases. CDR1 SGHVS and CDR2 FQNEAQ come from the germline V gene. The CDR3 has 16 residues. V dropped 0 bases and J dropped 10; count of bases not matched to a gene: 8. This chain's CDR3 is CASSLARTSGSNVQYF. The CDR3 DNA follows: TGTGCCAGCAGCTTAGCTCGGACTAGCGGGAGTAATGTCCAGTACTTC.

This clonotype was picked up many times. The rearrangement links TRBV6-2 or TRBV6-3 to TRBJ1-5; no clear D. This CDR3 is 15 amino acids long. Germline CDR1 MNHEY, CDR2 SVGEGT. Trimming stripped 1 base from V and 3 bases from J, with 10 bases between. The CDR3 DNA reads TGTGCCAGCAGTTACTACAGCCGAAACAATCAGCCCCAGCATTTT. It codes for CASSYYSRNNQPQHF.

The table lists this clonotype with many counts. This chain links TRBV15 with TRBJ2-7; 8 nucleotides match TRBD1. Germline assignment: CDR1 LNHNV and CDR2 YYDKDF (reference sequence). V gave up 6 bases and J gave up 4 bases; unmatched junction bases: 11. The CDR3 length is 15 residues. CDR3: CATRAGTQGAYEQYF. CDR3 coding DNA: TGTGCCACCAGGGCCGGGACCCAGGGGGCATACGAGCAGTACTTC.

This clonotype was recorded a few times. The rearrangement joins TRBV5-1 to TRBJ1-3; D gene unclear. Trimming shortened V by 0 bases and J by 0 bases, and 7 bases separated the two germline ends. This CDR3 comprises 15 residues. Per the germline V gene, CDR1 is SGHRS and CDR2 is YFSETQ. CDR3 residues: CASSLDRVSGNTIYF. The DNA for the CDR3 is TGCGCCAGCAGCTTGGATCGGGTCTCTGGAAACACCATATATTTT.

This clonotype has a count of ten or more. This chain joins TRBV6-1 and TRBJ2-7; 13 bases line up with TRBD2. This CDR3 has 15 amino acids. Germline V CDR1 and CDR2: MNHNS, SASEGT. V shed 6 bases and J 3 bases; nucleotides not matched to a gene: 5. DNA for the CDR3: TGTGCCAGCAGACCCGGACTAGCGGGAGACTACGAGCAGTACTTC. Its protein product is CASRPGLAGDYEQYF.

This clonotype was counted at least ten times. The chain employs TRBV24-1 and TRBJ1-2; a weak D match, TRBD1 (5 bases). The germline V gene has CDR1 KGHDR and CDR2 SFDVKD. Trimming removed 0 bases at V and 5 bases at J, with 9 bases between. The CDR3 spans 14 residues. This CDR3 reads CATSDLLRGYGYTF. DNA of the CDR3: TGTGCCACCAGTGATTTGCTGCGGGGGTATGGCTACACCTTC.